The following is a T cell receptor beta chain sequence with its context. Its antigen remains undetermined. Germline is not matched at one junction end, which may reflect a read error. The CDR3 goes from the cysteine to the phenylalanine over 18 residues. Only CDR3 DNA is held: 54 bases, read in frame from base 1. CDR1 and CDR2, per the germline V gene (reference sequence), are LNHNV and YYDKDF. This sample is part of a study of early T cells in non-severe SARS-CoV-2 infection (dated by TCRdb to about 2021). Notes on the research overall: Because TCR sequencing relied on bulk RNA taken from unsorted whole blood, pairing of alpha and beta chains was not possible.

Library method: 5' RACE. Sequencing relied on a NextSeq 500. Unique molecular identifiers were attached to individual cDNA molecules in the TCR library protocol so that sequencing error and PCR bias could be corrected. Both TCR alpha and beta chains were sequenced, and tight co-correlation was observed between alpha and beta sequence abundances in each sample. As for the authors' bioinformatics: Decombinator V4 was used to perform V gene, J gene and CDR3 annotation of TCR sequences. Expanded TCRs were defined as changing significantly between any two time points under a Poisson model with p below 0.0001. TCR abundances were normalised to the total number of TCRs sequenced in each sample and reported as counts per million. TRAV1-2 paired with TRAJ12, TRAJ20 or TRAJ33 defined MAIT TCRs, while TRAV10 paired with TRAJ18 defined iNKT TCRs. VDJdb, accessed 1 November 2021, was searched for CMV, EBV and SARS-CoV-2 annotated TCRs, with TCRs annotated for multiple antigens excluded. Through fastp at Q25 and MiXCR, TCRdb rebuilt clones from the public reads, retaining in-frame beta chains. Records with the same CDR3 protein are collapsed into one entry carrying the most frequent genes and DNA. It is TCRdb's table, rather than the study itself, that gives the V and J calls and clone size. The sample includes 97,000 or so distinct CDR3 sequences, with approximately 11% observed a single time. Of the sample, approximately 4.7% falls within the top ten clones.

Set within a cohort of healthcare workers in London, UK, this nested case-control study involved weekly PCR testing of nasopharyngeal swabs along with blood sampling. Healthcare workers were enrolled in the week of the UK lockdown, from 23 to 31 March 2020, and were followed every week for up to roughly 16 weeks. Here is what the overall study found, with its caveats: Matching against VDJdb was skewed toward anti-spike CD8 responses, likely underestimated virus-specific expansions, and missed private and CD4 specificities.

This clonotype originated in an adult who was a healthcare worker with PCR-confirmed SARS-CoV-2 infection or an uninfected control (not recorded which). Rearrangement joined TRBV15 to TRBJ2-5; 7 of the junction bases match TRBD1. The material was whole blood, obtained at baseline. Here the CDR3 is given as CVTSRDNGGGQPQETQYF. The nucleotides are TGTGTCACCAGCAGAGATAATGGTGGGGGACAGCCACAAGAGACCCAGTACTTC. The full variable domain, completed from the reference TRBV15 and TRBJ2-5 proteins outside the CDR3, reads DAMVIQNPRYQVTQFGKPVTLSCSQTLNHNVMYWYQQKSSQAPKLLFHYYDKDFNNEADTPDNFQSRRPNTSFCFLDIRSPGLGDTAMYLCVTSRDNGGGQPQETQYFGPGTRLLVL.